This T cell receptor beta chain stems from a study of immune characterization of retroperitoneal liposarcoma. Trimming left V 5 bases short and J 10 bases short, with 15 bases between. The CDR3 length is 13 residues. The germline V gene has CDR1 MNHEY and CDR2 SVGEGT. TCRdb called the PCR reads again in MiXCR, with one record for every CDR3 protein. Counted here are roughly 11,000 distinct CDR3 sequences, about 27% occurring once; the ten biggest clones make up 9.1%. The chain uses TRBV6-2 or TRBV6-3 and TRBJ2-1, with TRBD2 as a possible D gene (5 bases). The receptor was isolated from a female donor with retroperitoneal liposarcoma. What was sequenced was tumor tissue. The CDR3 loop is CASSVEGAYEQFF. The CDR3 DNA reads TGTGCCAGCAGTGTTGAGGGAGCCTACGAGCAGTTCTTC.